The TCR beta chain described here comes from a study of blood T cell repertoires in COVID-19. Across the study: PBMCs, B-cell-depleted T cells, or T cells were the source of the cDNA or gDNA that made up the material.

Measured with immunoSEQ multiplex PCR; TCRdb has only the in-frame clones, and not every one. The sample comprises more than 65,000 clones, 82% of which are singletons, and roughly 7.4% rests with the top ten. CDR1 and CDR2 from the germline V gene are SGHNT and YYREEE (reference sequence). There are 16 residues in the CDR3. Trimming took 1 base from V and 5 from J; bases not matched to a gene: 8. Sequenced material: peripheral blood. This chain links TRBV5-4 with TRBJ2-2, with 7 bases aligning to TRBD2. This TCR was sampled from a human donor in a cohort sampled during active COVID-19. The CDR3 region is CASSLRASGATGELFF. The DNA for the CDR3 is TGTGCCAGCAGCTTGAGGGCTAGCGGAGCGACCGGGGAGCTGTTTTTT.